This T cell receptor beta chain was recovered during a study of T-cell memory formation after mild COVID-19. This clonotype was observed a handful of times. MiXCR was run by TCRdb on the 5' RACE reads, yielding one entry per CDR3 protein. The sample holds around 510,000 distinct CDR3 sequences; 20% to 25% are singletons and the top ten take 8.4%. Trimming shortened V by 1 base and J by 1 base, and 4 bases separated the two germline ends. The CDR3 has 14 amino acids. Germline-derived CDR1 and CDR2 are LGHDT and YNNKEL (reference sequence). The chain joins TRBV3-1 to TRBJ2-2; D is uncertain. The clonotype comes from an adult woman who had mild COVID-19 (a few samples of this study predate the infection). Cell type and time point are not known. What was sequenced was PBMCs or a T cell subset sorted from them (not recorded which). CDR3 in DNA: TGTGCCAGCAGCCAAGTACGGAACACCGGGGAGCTGTTTTTT. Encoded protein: CASSQVRNTGELFF.